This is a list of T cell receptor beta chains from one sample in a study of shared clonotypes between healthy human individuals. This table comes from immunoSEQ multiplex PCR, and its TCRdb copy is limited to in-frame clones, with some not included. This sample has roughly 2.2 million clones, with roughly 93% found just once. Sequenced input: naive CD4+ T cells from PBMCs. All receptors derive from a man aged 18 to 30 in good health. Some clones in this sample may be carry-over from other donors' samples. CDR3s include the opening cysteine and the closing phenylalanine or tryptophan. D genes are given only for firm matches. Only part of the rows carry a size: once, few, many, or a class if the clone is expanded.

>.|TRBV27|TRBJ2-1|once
TGTGCCAGCAGTCGTGCGTCGCAAACCTACAATGAGCAGTTCTTC
CASSRASQTYNEQFF
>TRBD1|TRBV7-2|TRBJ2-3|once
TGTGCCAGCAGCTTAAGGGACAGGTACACAGATACGCAGTATTTT
CASSLRDRYTDTQYF
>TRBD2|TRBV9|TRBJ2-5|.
TGTGCCAGCAGCGGGGGACTTGCGGGAGGCCAAGAGACCCAGTACTTC
CASSGGLAGGQETQYF
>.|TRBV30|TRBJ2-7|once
TGTGCCTGGCAGGGGCTAACCTACGAGCAGTACTTC
CAWQGLTYEQYF
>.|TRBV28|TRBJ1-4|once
TGTGCCAGCAGTTTAGTGTTCGGTGAAAAACTGTTTTTT
CASSLVFGEKLFF
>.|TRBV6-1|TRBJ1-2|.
TGTGCCAGCAGTGAAGCGAACTATGGCTACACCTTC
CASSEANYGYTF
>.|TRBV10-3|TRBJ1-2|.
TGTGCCATCAGCCCTGGGGAAAACGAGGGATTCTATGGCTACACCTTC
CAISPGENEGFYGYTF
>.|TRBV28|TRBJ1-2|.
TGTGCCAGCAGTTTCGTGGGGTCTCCGTATGGCTACACCTTC
CASSFVGSPYGYTF
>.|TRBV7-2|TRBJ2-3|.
TGTGCCAGCAGCCGGGTCCGATTGGGGACAGATACGCAGTATTTT
CASSRVRLGTDTQYF
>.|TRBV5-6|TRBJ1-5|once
TGTGCCAGCAGCTTGCGGGCAGGGGACCAGCCCCAGCATTTT
CASSLRAGDQPQHF
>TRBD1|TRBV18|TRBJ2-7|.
TGTGCCAGCTCAAAGGGGACAGGGTCCGAGCAGTACTTC
CASSKGTGSEQYF
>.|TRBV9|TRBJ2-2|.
TGTGCCAGCAGCGTTAACGCATTCTCCGGGGAGCTGTTTTTT
CASSVNAFSGELFF
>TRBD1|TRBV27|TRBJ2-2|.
TGTGCCAGGGACAGGTTTGTGGGTACCGGGGAGCTGTTTTTT
CARDRFVGTGELFF
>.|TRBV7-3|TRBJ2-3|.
TGTGCCAGCAGCTTAGTGGACAGACTTCACACAGATACGCAGTATTTT
CASSLVDRLHTDTQYF
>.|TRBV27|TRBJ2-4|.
TGTGCCAGCAGTTCGTTAACTCCGAAAAACATTCAGTACTTC
CASSSLTPKNIQYF
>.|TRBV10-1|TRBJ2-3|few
TGCGCCAGCAGTGTGGGCACAGATACGCAGTATTTT
CASSVGTDTQYF
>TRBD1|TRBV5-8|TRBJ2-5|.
TGTGCCAGCAGTCCGGACAGGGGGCAGGGGACCCAGTACTTC
CASSPDRGQGTQYF
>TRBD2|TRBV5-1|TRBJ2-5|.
TGCGCCAGCAGCTTCGGACTAGCGGGAGTAAGTGAGACCCAGTACTTC
CASSFGLAGVSETQYF
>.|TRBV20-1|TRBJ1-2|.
TGCAGTGCTAGGAGGTTGGTGGACACCTTC
CSARRLVDTF
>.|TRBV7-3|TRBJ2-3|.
TGTGCCAGCAGCTTTGGGACTGGCACAGATACGCAGTATTTT
CASSFGTGTDTQYF
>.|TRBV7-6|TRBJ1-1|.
TGTGCCAGCAGCTTCCCCTTAGGGGCGAACACTGAAGCTTTCTTT
CASSFPLGANTEAFF
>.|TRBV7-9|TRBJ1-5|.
TGTGCCAGCAGCTTAGGGACGGGCAATCAGCCCCAGCATTTT
CASSLGTGNQPQHF
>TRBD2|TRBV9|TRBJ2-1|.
TGTGCCAGCAGCGTAGGCGCGGGAGCCTACAATGAGCAGTTCTTC
CASSVGAGAYNEQFF
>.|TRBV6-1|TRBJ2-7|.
TGTGCCAGCAGTGTCTTTGGAGCCTTAACCTACGAGCAGTACTTC
CASSVFGALTYEQYF
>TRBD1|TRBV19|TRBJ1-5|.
TGTGCCAGTAGTATACTAGGGACAGGGGATCATCAGCCCCAGCATTTT
CASSILGTGDHQPQHF
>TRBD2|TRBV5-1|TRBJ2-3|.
TGCGCCAGCAGCGCGGGACTAAGGGCAGATACGCAGTATTTT
CASSAGLRADTQYF
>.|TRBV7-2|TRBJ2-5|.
TGTGCCAGCAGCTTAGGAGGACGGAGGGAGACCCAGTACTTC
CASSLGGRRETQYF
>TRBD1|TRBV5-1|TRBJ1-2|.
TGCGCCAGCAGCTTGGAGGGACAGGGGGATGGCTACACCTTC
CASSLEGQGDGYTF
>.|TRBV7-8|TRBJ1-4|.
TGTGCCAGCAGCCTGCGGGGGGATGCAACTAATGAAAAACTGTTTTTT
CASSLRGDATNEKLFF
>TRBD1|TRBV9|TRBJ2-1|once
TGTGCCAGCAGCGTACGAGACAGGGGTTTCGATGAGCAGTTCTTC
CASSVRDRGFDEQFF
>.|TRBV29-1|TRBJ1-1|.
TGCAGCGCCCAGACAGGCTCGAACACTGAAGCTTTCTTT
CSAQTGSNTEAFF
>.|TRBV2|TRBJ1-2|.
TGTGCCAGCAGTGAACGAACGGCGTATGGCTACACCTTC
CASSERTAYGYTF
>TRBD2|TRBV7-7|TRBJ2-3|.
TGTGCCAGCAGCTCGGGAGGGGGGCCCACAGATACGCAGTATTTT
CASSSGGGPTDTQYF
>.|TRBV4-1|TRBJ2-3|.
TGCGCCAGCAGCCAACTCAGGGAAGGGCTTGGCACAGATACGCAGTATTTT
CASSQLREGLGTDTQYF
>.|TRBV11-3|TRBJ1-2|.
TGTGCCGGTTGGGACGCGAGGGGCTATGGCTACACCTTC
CAGWDARGYGYTF
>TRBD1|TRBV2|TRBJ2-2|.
TGTGCCAGCAGTAAGGACAGGGGGGGAACCGGGGAGCTGTTTTTT
CASSKDRGGTGELFF
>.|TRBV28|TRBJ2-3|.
TGTGCCAGCAGTTTAGGGACCCGCACAGATACGCAGTATTTT
CASSLGTRTDTQYF
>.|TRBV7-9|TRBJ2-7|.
TGTGCCAGCAGCTTAGCGGTTGGCCCAGCCTACGAGCAGTACTTC
CASSLAVGPAYEQYF
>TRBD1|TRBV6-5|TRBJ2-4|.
TGTGCCACCCGCCGGGGACAGGGGGCAAACATTCAGTACTTC
CATRRGQGANIQYF
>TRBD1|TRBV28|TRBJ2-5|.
TGTGCCAGCACCGGGACAGCTCAAGAGACCCAGTACTTC
CASTGTAQETQYF
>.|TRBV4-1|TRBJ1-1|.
TGCGCCAGCAGCCAAGAGACAGTTAGGGGCACTGAAGCTTTCTTT
CASSQETVRGTEAFF
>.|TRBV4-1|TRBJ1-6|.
TGCGCCAGCAGCCCCTCGTGGGGGGACACTCCACCCCTCCACTTT
CASSPSWGDTPPLHF
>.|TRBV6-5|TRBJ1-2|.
TGTGCCACCCGCAGGGGTGACTATGGCTACACCTTC
CATRRGDYGYTF
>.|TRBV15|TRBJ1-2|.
TGTGCCACCAGCAGGCAAACTGAAGGAGGTGGCTACACCTTC
CATSRQTEGGGYTF
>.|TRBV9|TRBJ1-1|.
TGTGCCAGCAGCGACGGGACGAACACTGAAGCTTTCTTT
CASSDGTNTEAFF
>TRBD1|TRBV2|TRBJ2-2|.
TGTGCCAGCAGTGAATACAGGGGGCCCGGGGAGCTGTTTTTT
CASSEYRGPGELFF
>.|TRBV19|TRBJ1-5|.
TGTGCCAGTAGTATAAAGGATGGGAATCAGCCCCAGCATTTT
CASSIKDGNQPQHF
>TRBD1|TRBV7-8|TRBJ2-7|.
TGTGCCAGCAGCCTCAAAGGGGGCCATACCTACGAGCAGTACTTC
CASSLKGGHTYEQYF
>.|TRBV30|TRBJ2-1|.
TGTGCCTGGAGTGTGGCAGGGATGGGTGAGCAGTTCTTC
CAWSVAGMGEQFF
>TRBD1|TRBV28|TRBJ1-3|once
TGTGCCAGCAGTTTGACAGGGGGCGGTGGAAACACCATATATTTT
CASSLTGGGGNTIYF
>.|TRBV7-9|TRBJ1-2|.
TGTGCCAGCAGCCTCACAGGACAGTTAGCTAACTATGGCTACACCTTC
CASSLTGQLANYGYTF
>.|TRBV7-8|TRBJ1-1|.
TGTGCCAGCAGCTTAGTTGGCCTCGGAACTGAAGCTTTCTTT
CASSLVGLGTEAFF